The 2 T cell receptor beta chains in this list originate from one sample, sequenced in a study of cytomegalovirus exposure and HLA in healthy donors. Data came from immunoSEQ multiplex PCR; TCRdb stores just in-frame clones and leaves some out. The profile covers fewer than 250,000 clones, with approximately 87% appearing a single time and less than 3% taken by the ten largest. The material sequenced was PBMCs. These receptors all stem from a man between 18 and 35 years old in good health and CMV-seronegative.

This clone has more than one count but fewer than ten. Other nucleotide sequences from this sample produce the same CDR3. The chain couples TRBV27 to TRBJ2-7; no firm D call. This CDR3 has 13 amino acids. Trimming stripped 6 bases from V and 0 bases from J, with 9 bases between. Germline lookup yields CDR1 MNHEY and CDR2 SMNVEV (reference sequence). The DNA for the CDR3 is TGTGCCAGCAGCTTAGCCGGCTCCTACGAGCAGTACTTC. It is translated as CASSLAGSYEQYF.

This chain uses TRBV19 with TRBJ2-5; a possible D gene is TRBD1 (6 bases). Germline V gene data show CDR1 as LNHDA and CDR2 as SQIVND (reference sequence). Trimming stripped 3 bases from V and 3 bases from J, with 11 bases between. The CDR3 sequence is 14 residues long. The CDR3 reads CASSIGQPKETQYF. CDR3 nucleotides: TGTGCCAGTAGTATCGGACAGCCCAAAGAGACCCAGTACTTC.